The 15 T cell receptor beta chains below all came from one sample that was sequenced in a study of control samples from healthy donors and cancer patients. Data came from immunoSEQ multiplex PCR; TCRdb stores just in-frame clones and leaves some out. The sample includes 130,000 or so clones, about 90% of them seen just once. The source material was blood. These receptors were collected from a man aged 18 to 30 in good health.

This sequence joins TRBV12-3 or TRBV12-4 and TRBJ1-2; tentatively, D is TRBD1 (6 bases). CDR3 size: 13 residues. V was clipped by 6 bases and J by 6 bases, with 14 bases between them. CDR3 region: CASSPGTIHGYTF. In DNA, the CDR3 is TGTGCCAGCAGCCCCGGGACAATCCATGGCTACACCTTC.

The chain carries TRBV12-3 or TRBV12-4 and TRBJ1-2; D may be TRBD1 (5 bases). The CDR3 sequence is 12 residues long. Deletions cut 5 bases from V and 6 bases from J, with 10 bases between. Here the CDR3 reads CASSPSGNGYTF. In nucleotides, the CDR3 is TGTGCCAGCAGTCCGTCAGGGAATGGCTACACCTTC.

This chain connects TRBV10-1 to TRBJ2-3; 9 nucleotides agree with TRBD1. The trim removed 2 bases at V and 0 bases at J, leaving 12 bases unmatched. CDR3 length: 19 amino acids. In germline, CDR1 is WNHNN, CDR2 SYGVQD (reference sequence). CDR3: CASSEVNWDREFSTDTQYF. CDR3 DNA: TGCGCCAGCAGTGAGGTAAACTGGGACAGGGAGTTTAGCACAGATACGCAGTATTTT.

The chain uses TRBV5-1 and TRBJ2-5; the D gene is possibly TRBD1 (7 bases). Between the trimmed V and J ends, which lost 3 bases and 0 bases, there was a span of 15 bases. The germline V gene encodes CDR1 SGHRS and CDR2 YFSETQ. The CDR3 runs to 16 residues. The CDR3 reads CASSSDRRADQETQYF. CDR3 DNA sequence: TGCGCCAGCAGCTCGGACAGGAGGGCCGACCAAGAGACCCAGTACTTC.

This sequence joins TRBV28 and TRBJ2-1; D possibly corresponds to TRBD1 (6 bases). The CDR3 covers 16 residues. V was pared by 3 bases and J by 8 bases, with 20 bases between. In germline, CDR1 is MDHEN, CDR2 SYDVKM. The CDR3 nucleotides read TGTGCCAGCAGTTTTCGCCAGGGGACCACCCATGATGAGCAGTTCTTC. Its protein is CASSFRQGTTHDEQFF.

This chain connects TRBV3-1 (or the pseudogene TRBV3-2) to TRBJ1-5, with a weak D call TRBD1 (5 bases). Between the trimmed V and J ends, which lost 1 base and 0 bases, there was a span of 7 bases. There are 15 residues in the CDR3. The germline V gene has CDR1 LGHDT and CDR2 YNNKEL (reference sequence). CDR3 region: CASSQGGYSNQPQHF. CDR3 bases: TGTGCCAGCAGCCAAGGGGGGTATAGCAATCAGCCCCAGCATTTT.

The chain joins TRBV19 to TRBJ1-5; TRBD1 is a possible D gene (5 bases). Germline V gene lookup returns CDR1 LNHDA and CDR2 SQIVND (reference sequence). V lost 4 bases to trimming and J lost 0 bases, with 10 bases between them. CDR3 length: 15 residues. Here the CDR3 reads CASSKGSNSNQPQHF. The CDR3 nucleotides are TGTGCCAGTAGTAAGGGGAGTAATAGCAATCAGCCCCAGCATTTT.

This chain connects TRBV5-1 to TRBJ1-1; D gene ambiguous. V was clipped by 4 bases and J by 1 base, with 14 bases between them. Germline V CDR1 and CDR2: SGHRS, YFSETQ. This CDR3 is 15 amino acids long. As DNA, the CDR3 is TGCGCCAGCAGCCCCTATAACAGCGGGAACACTGAAGCTTTCTTT. It yields the protein CASSPYNSGNTEAFF.

This chain uses TRBV5-1 with TRBJ2-2; TRBD1 aligns across 7 bases. Per germline, CDR1 SGHRS and CDR2 YFSETQ. This CDR3 spans 15 amino acids. V was clipped by 4 bases and J by 4 bases; unmatched bases: 7. The CDR3 sequence: CASSPGQAPTGELFF. In DNA, the CDR3 is TGCGCCAGCAGCCCTGGACAGGCCCCCACCGGGGAGCTGTTTTTT.

This chain joins TRBV12-3 or TRBV12-4 and TRBJ2-2; D is unresolved. The CDR3 runs 11 residues. V was trimmed by 10 bases and J by 3 bases, leaving 6 bases between them. CDR3 sequence: CANSYTGELFF. The DNA of the CDR3 is TGTGCCAACTCTTACACCGGGGAGCTGTTTTTT.

The gene calls are TRBV18 and TRBJ2-5, with 7 bases identical to TRBD2. The junction had 0 bases not matched to a gene; V was cut back by 2 bases and J by 3 bases. CDR3 length equals 13 residues. Germline values: CDR1 KGHSH, CDR2 LQKENI. In DNA form, the CDR3 reads TGTGCCAGCTCACCAGGACTAGAAGAGACCCAGTACTTC. Encoded protein: CASSPGLEETQYF. Filled out from reference TRBV18 and TRBJ2-5, the complete variable domain reads NAGVMQNPRHLVRRRGQEARLRCSPMKGHSHVYWYRQLPEEGLKFMVYLQKENIIDESGMPKERFSAEFPKEGPSILRIQQVVRGDSAAYFCASSPGLEETQYFGPGTRLLVL.

CDR3 sequence (DNA): TGTGCCAGCTCCCCCAGGGTCTATGGCTACACCTTC. It encodes CASSPRVYGYTF. The V and J genes are TRBV2 and TRBJ1-2; a weak D match, TRBD1 (5 bases). The CDR3 consists of 12 residues. Trimming removed 8 bases at V and 4 bases at J, with 11 bases between. Germline CDR1 is SNHLY and CDR2 is FYNNEI.

The chain employs TRBV9 and TRBJ2-5, with 11 bases identical to TRBD2. Germline CDR1 reads SGDLS; CDR2 reads YYNGEE. V shed 2 bases and J 5 bases; nucleotides not matched to a gene: 2. The CDR3 runs 14 residues. The CDR3 loop reads CASSVSGGAETQYF. DNA for the CDR3: TGTGCCAGCAGCGTTAGCGGGGGGGCCGAGACCCAGTACTTC.

The chain combines TRBV4-1 with TRBJ1-6, with a possible D match to TRBD1 (6 bases). V was cut by 5 bases and J by 7 bases, with 18 bases left in between. Germline V gives CDR1 MGHRA, CDR2 YSYEKL. The CDR3 is made up of 16 amino acids. The CDR3 DNA sequence: TGCGCCAGCAGCTTGACGACAGGCCCTCACAATTCACCCCTCCACTTT. Translating gives CASSLTTGPHNSPLHF.

The V gene is TRBV2, the J gene TRBJ2-2; D uncertain. Trimming took 0 bases from V and 2 from J, leaving 7 bases between them. CDR3 length: 15 amino acids. CDR1 and CDR2 (germline): SNHLY, FYNNEI. DNA of the CDR3: TGTGCCAGCAGTGAAGCGTTACTTAACACCGGGGAGCTGTTTTTT. This gives the protein CASSEALLNTGELFF. Based on the CDR3 plus reference TRBV2 and TRBJ2-2, the full variable domain is EPEVTQTPSHQVTQMGQEVILRCVPISNHLYFYWYRQILGQKVEFLVSFYNNEISEKSEIFDDQFSVERPDGSNFTLKIRSTKLEDSAMYFCASSEALLNTGELFFGEGSRLTVL.